The next 28 T cell receptor beta chains were all read from a single sample in a study of cytomegalovirus exposure and HLA in healthy donors. Both 60 Vbeta primers and 13 Jbeta primers went into the PCR. Using immunoSEQ multiplex PCR, the repertoire was profiled, and TCRdb retains in-frame clones only, with some absent. The data contain fewer than 250,000 clones, more than 75% of them seen just once; the ten biggest clones take up 6%. Sequencing input: PBMCs. The receptors were sampled from a man aged 40-50 years in good health and CMV-seropositive.

In DNA form, the CDR3 reads TGCGCCAGCACACTTCAGGTTGGCGGGCACTACAATGAGCAGTTCTTC. It codes for CASTLQVGGHYNEQFF. The chain recombines TRBV4-1 with TRBJ2-1, with a tentative D call TRBD2 (5 bases). With 7 bases removed from V and 3 bases from J, the gap between germline ends came to 19 bases. This CDR3 has 16 residues. Germline CDR1 and CDR2: MGHRA and YSYEKL.

V is TRBV9 and J is TRBJ2-7; 9 bases map to TRBD2. Germline assignment: CDR1 SGDLS and CDR2 YYNGEE. The CDR3 totals 16 residues. Trimming took 0 bases from V and 2 from J; bases not matched to a gene: 6. The CDR3: CASSVESSGTTYEQYF. The CDR3 region has the DNA TGTGCCAGCAGCGTAGAATCTAGCGGGACAACCTACGAGCAGTACTTC.

DNA for the CDR3: TGTGCCAGTAGTATATGGACAGGGGATACTGAAGCTTTCTTT. It translates to CASSIWTGDTEAFF. This chain links TRBV19 with TRBJ1-1; 9 positions match TRBD1. Germline trimming cut 2 bases from V and 5 bases from J; bases unmatched to any gene: 3. Germline V CDR1 and CDR2: LNHDA, SQIVND (reference sequence). This CDR3 region has 14 residues.

The chain has TRBV7-3 and TRBJ2-2; D remains ambiguous. Germline assignment: CDR1 SGHTA and CDR2 FQGTGA. V shed 1 base and J shed 5 bases, with 5 bases lying between them. The CDR3 spans 13 residues. The CDR3 DNA reads as TGTGCCAGCAGCTTAAGAGTTACCGGGGAGCTGTTTTTT. Translating it yields CASSLRVTGELFF.

This chain connects TRBV5-1 to TRBJ1-1, with 9 nucleotides matching TRBD1. The germline CDR1 and CDR2 sequences are SGHRS and YFSETQ. There are 14 residues in the CDR3. V was clipped by 3 bases and J by 11 bases; unmatched bases: 11. The CDR3 DNA reads TGCGCCAGCAGCTCACGTCCCGGGACAGGGTGGGCTTTCTTT. Protein: CASSSRPGTGWAFF.

V gene TRBV27 combines with J gene TRBJ2-3, with D unresolved. Germline loops: CDR1 MNHEY, CDR2 SMNVEV (reference sequence). V lost 4 bases to trimming and J lost 8 bases, with 10 bases between them. CDR3 length equals 12 residues. The CDR3 DNA is TGTGCCAGCAGTTCTCGAGCCGGTACGCAGTATTTT. Amino acid sequence: CASSSRAGTQYF.

The chain uses TRBV10-3 and TRBJ1-2; D is unresolved. V lost 6 bases to trimming and J lost 5 bases, with 22 bases between them. Germline values: CDR1 ENHRY, CDR2 SYGVKD. The CDR3 is made up of 16 amino acids. Written as DNA, the CDR3 is TGTGCCATCAGGAAGGGAGACGTATCCTCCTCATATGGCTACACCTTC. Encoded protein: CAIRKGDVSSSYGYTF.

This chain connects TRBV5-5 to TRBJ1-5; D gene ambiguous. The V end lost 0 bases, the J end lost 0 bases, and 10 bases lay between the germline ends. The germline CDR1 and CDR2 sequences are SGHKS and YYEKEE (reference sequence). This CDR3 has 16 residues. The CDR3 sequence: CASSLGAGNSNQPQHF. As DNA, the CDR3 is TGTGCCAGCAGCTTGGGTGCGGGGAATAGCAATCAGCCCCAGCATTTT.

The J gene is TRBJ2-7, the V gene TRBV29-1, with a tentative D call TRBD1 (5 bases). Germline lookup yields CDR1 SQVTM and CDR2 ANQGSEA. V was clipped by 1 base and J by 4 bases, with 14 bases between them. The CDR3 spans 14 residues. CDR3 protein: CSVEGRGAEYEQYF. In DNA form, the CDR3 reads TGCAGCGTTGAAGGTAGGGGCGCGGAGTACGAGCAGTACTTC.

This clone was recorded a few times. The J gene is TRBJ1-2, the V gene TRBV29-1; no definite D call. This CDR3 is 14 amino acids long. Germline V gene data show CDR1 as SQVTM and CDR2 as ANQGSEA. Trimming left V 6 bases short and J 4 bases short, with 18 bases between. The CDR3: CSVEMTGVVYGYTF. The CDR3 bases are TGCAGCGTAGAAATGACTGGAGTCGTCTATGGCTACACCTTC.

Worth noting for this clone: The same CDR3 can be traced to other DNA sequences in this sample. The rearrangement joins TRBV29-1 to TRBJ1-1; 8 bases map to TRBD1. CDR1 SQVTM and CDR2 ANQGSEA come from the germline V gene. With 7 bases clipped from V and 4 bases from J, the junction kept 2 bases outside the gene matches. The CDR3 runs to 11 residues. The CDR3 reads CSADRATEAFF. The CDR3 DNA reads as TGCAGCGCGGACAGGGCCACTGAAGCTTTCTTT.

Only one count was recorded for this clone. This chain uses TRBV9 with TRBJ2-1, with D maybe TRBD1 (6 bases). The CDR3 spans 13 residues. The V end lost 3 bases, the J end lost 14 bases, and 18 bases lay between the germline ends. Germline CDR1 SGDLS, CDR2 YYNGEE. The CDR3 nucleotides read TGTGCCAGCAGCGCAAGAACTGAGGGGGTGGAGTTCTTC. This sequence encodes CASSARTEGVEFF.

Concerning this clone: At one of its ends the junction is not consistent with the germline gene, which may arise from a read error. This sample also contains other DNA sequences that code for the same CDR3. The chain's CDR3 is CATSRGGDGELFF. The CDR3 DNA sequence: TGTGCCACCAGTAGAGGGGGAGACGGGGAGCTGTTTTTT. V gene TRBV15 combines with J gene TRBJ2-2; D is possibly TRBD1 (6 bases). CDR1 and CDR2 (germline): LNHNV, YYDKDF (reference sequence). CDR3 length: 13 amino acids.

The V call is TRBV2, the J call TRBJ2-7; unclear D gene. From germline, CDR1 is SNHLY and CDR2 FYNNEI. The CDR3 consists of 15 residues. V shed 0 bases and J shed 3 bases, with 12 bases lying between them. CDR3 protein: CASSEAVASLYEQYF. DNA for the CDR3: TGTGCCAGCAGTGAAGCGGTAGCCTCCCTCTACGAGCAGTACTTC.

The chain uses TRBV7-3 and TRBJ2-1, with D perhaps matching TRBD2 (5 bases). CDR1 is SGHTA and CDR2 is FQGTGA in the germline V gene. V lost 5 bases and J 4 bases, leaving 15 bases between the germline ends. The CDR3 sequence is 15 residues long. The DNA for the CDR3 is TGTGCCAGCAGCCCCCGGACTTCGATTTACAATGAGCAGTTCTTC. This sequence encodes CASSPRTSIYNEQFF.

The genes are TRBV7-9 and TRBJ1-2; no clear D gene. The germline V gene has CDR1 SEHNR and CDR2 FQNEAQ (reference sequence). Between the trimmed V and J ends, which lost 5 bases and 5 bases, there was a span of 12 bases. This CDR3 contains 13 residues. CDR3 nucleotide sequence: TGTGCCAGCAGCCCTAGCGCGGGTTATGGCTACACCTTC. The encoded protein is CASSPSAGYGYTF.

This rearrangement joins TRBV29-1 to TRBJ1-5, with 7 positions matching TRBD1. V dropped 6 bases and J dropped 4; count of bases not matched to a gene: 6. The CDR3 is made up of 13 amino acids. Germline-derived CDR1 and CDR2 are SQVTM and ANQGSEA. For the CDR3, the DNA is TGCAGCGTCGCCACAGGGGCAAATCAGCCCCAGCATTTT. Protein product: CSVATGANQPQHF. The whole variable domain, remainder taken from reference TRBV29-1 and TRBJ1-5, is SAVISQKPSRDICQRGTSLTIQCQVDSQVTMMFWYRQQPGQSLTLIATANQGSEATYESGFVIDKFPISRPNLTFSTLTVSNMSPEDSSIYLCSVATGANQPQHFGDGTRLSIL.

This rearrangement joins TRBV5-1 to TRBJ1-5; D might be TRBD1 (6 bases). CDR1 is SGHRS, CDR2 YFSETQ, per germline. The germline V and J ends were trimmed by 0 bases and 4 bases, with 14 bases remaining between them. This CDR3 has 16 residues. CDR3 loop: CASSLGSGGLNQPQHF. The CDR3 nucleotides are TGCGCCAGCAGCTTGGGGTCCGGGGGGCTGAATCAGCCCCAGCATTTT.

The genes are TRBV7-7 and TRBJ2-1; TRBD1 might be the D (6 bases). Per the germline V gene, CDR1 is SSHAT and CDR2 is FNYEAQ (reference sequence). The CDR3 totals 13 residues. V lost 2 bases and J lost 10, with 12 bases in between. For the CDR3, the DNA is TGTGCCAGCAGCTTATCATCGGGGACAGAGCAGTTCTTC. This encodes CASSLSSGTEQFF.

The J gene is TRBJ2-1, the V gene TRBV28; maybe TRBD2 (6 bases). The germline V and J ends were trimmed by 5 bases and 6 bases, with 11 bases remaining between them. This CDR3 comprises 13 residues. Germline V gene lookup returns CDR1 MDHEN and CDR2 SYDVKM. CDR3 nucleotide sequence: TGTGCCAGCAGTCTCGGCGGGACCAATGAGCAGTTCTTC. It specifies CASSLGGTNEQFF.

The chain uses TRBV5-1 and TRBJ2-1; unclear D gene. The CDR3 sequence is 14 residues long. Germline CDR1 SGHRS, CDR2 YFSETQ. Trimming left V 3 bases short and J 6 bases short, with 13 bases between. The CDR3 nucleotides are TGCGCCAGCAGCTATACCATGGAGCTCAATGAGCAGTTCTTC. Encoded protein: CASSYTMELNEQFF.

The chain employs TRBV9 and TRBJ1-5, with TRBD1 matching 7 bases. Looked up from germline, CDR1 is SGDLS and CDR2 is YYNGEE. This CDR3 is 15 amino acids long. With V trimmed by 3 bases and J by 0 bases, 3 bases remained unmatched. CDR3 nucleotides: TGTGCCAGCAGCGAGGGACAGAATAGCAATCAGCCCCAGCATTTT. Its protein product is CASSEGQNSNQPQHF.

The chain uses TRBV10-2 and TRBJ2-1, with 11 bases aligning to TRBD2. V shed 2 bases, J shed 5 bases, and the junction held 2 bases outside the gene matches. The CDR3 is 15 amino acids. Germline values: CDR1 WSHSY, CDR2 SAAADI. The CDR3 here is CASSEGTSGNNEQFF. The CDR3 nucleotides are TGCGCCAGCAGTGAGGGGACTAGCGGAAACAATGAGCAGTTCTTC.

With respect to this clone: The sample holds other DNA sequences that translate to the same CDR3. The chain couples TRBV6-5 to TRBJ2-2; 10 bases are a match to TRBD2. The CDR3 runs to 15 residues. J was trimmed by 4 bases and V by 7 bases; bases with no gene match: 6. The germline V gene has CDR1 MNHEY and CDR2 SVGAGI. CDR3 in DNA: TGTGCCAGCAACCTAGCGGGAGTCGGCACCGGGGAGCTGTTTTTT. Translation: CASNLAGVGTGELFF.

V gene TRBV4-1 combines with J gene TRBJ2-1, with 12 bases lining up with TRBD2. Germline V lookup: CDR1 MGHRA, CDR2 YSYEKL. The CDR3 contains 17 residues. The V segment lost 0 bases and the J segment 4 bases; nucleotides outside the gene matches: 4. This CDR3 reads CASSQEWTSGTYNEQFF. DNA of the CDR3: TGCGCCAGCAGCCAAGAATGGACTAGCGGGACGTACAATGAGCAGTTCTTC.

The V and J genes are TRBV6-1 and TRBJ2-7; perhaps TRBD2 as D (5 bases). This CDR3 has 11 amino acids. The V gene lost 6 bases and the J gene lost 2 bases, with 5 bases spanning the gap. Germline lookup yields CDR1 MNHNS and CDR2 SASEGT. CDR3 bases: TGTGCCAGCAGGGGAGCCTACGAGCAGTACGTC. Its protein product is CASRGAYEQYV.

This chain links TRBV7-9 with TRBJ2-1; TRBD2 might be the D (5 bases). Germline V gene lookup returns CDR1 SEHNR and CDR2 FQNEAQ (reference sequence). V lost 4 bases, J lost 5 bases, and 24 bases lay in between. The CDR3 totals 18 residues. CDR3 DNA sequence: TGTGCCAGCAGCTCCCGTTGGTGGGGAGTCAACACTCACAATGAGCAGTTCTTC. Its protein product is CASSSRWWGVNTHNEQFF.

The rearrangement links TRBV2 to TRBJ1-1; D not resolved. Per germline, CDR1 SNHLY and CDR2 FYNNEI. The length of the CDR3 is 14 residues. Trimming cost V 4 bases and J 1 base, with 10 bases left between them. CDR3 sequence reads: CASSVYKQNTEAFF. The CDR3 nucleotides are TGTGCCAGCAGTGTGTATAAACAGAACACTGAAGCTTTCTTT.